This T cell receptor beta chain was obtained from a study of TIL therapy for anti-PD-1-resistant metastatic lung cancer. Study background: Median tumor PD-L1 proportion score was under 7.5%.

Sequencing used immunoSEQ v3. Assay: immunoSEQ multiplex PCR; the TCRdb copy retains only in-frame clones and omits some. The sample contains roughly 16,000 clones, roughly 82% of which appear only once. As to time point: pre-treatment sample, taken before nivolumab and TIL therapy. The sequencing used blood, collected at baseline. This TCR was recovered from a person aged 25-80 years with non-small cell lung cancer.

The chain's CDR3 is CASSKDRGGTEAFF. CDR3 nucleotide sequence: TGTGCCAGCTCCAAAGACAGGGGTGGCACTGAAGCTTTCTTT. The V call is TRBV18, the J call TRBJ1-1; 8 bases map to TRBD1. The CDR3 spans 14 residues. V lost 6 bases and J lost 4; bases outside the gene matches: 7. CDR1 KGHSH and CDR2 LQKENI come from the germline V gene.